This T cell receptor beta chain was sequenced for a study of cytomegalovirus exposure and HLA in healthy donors. Study observations and caveats: Presence/absence analyses assumed roughly uniform sequencing depth across donors. Sequencing likely generated an artifact that appeared as a cluster of highly shared sequence variants. Rare TCR sequences predominated, though certain public TCRs were found in many donors. In a later analysis, V- and J-gene trimming of beta chains associated with a DCLRE1C missense variant, replicated independently.

Worth noting for this clone: Its antigen is not identified.

This CDR3 spans 16 amino acids. V trimming: 0 bases; J trimming: 6 bases; junction bases outside the gene matches: 2. Germline CDR1 reads SGDLS; CDR2 reads YYNGEE. The PCR contained 60 Vbeta and 13 Jbeta primers. Repertoires were generated with immunoSEQ multiplex PCR, while TCRdb's copy carries only in-frame clones and drops some. The sample lists 90,000 to 120,000 clones, approximately 79% occurring once. The gene calls are TRBV9 and TRBJ1-6; 11 bases are shared with TRBD1. The sequence was obtained from a woman aged 40 to 55 in good health and CMV-seropositive. Source material: PBMCs. Here the CDR3 reads CASSVEGTGGNSPLHF. CDR3 in DNA: TGTGCCAGCAGCGTAGAGGGGACAGGGGGTAATTCACCCCTCCACTTT.